The 22 T cell receptor beta chains reported below all come from one sample, sequenced in a study of blood T cell repertoires in COVID-19. The method was immunoSEQ multiplex PCR; TCRdb's version includes in-frame clones alone and lacks a portion of them. The table lists approximately 290,000 clones, under 85% of them singletons. Sequences were obtained from peripheral blood. The receptor source for this set is a human donor with COVID-19, enrolled during active disease. The donor label of this sample is uncertain.

This chain links TRBV7-9 with TRBJ1-2; a weak D match, TRBD1 (6 bases). Germline V lookup: CDR1 SEHNR, CDR2 FQNEAQ (reference sequence). V lost 7 bases, J lost 4 bases, and 22 bases lay in between. The CDR3 extends over 16 amino acids. The CDR3 nucleotides read TGTGCCAGCACCGGGAGCGGGGGGCGCGATGGCTATGGCTACACCTTC. It translates to CASTGSGGRDGYGYTF.

The chain recombines TRBV5-1 with TRBJ2-7; D may be TRBD1 (5 bases). The CDR3 loop spans 14 amino acids. Germline-derived CDR1 and CDR2 are SGHRS and YFSETQ. Trimming cost V 2 bases and J 1 base, with 10 bases left between them. The CDR3 sequence is CASSFGAGSYEQYF. As DNA, the CDR3 is TGCGCCAGCAGCTTTGGGGCAGGGTCCTACGAGCAGTACTTC.

This clone appeared a single time. The chain links TRBV18 to TRBJ2-7, with TRBD2 matching 13 bases. Germline assignment: CDR1 KGHSH and CDR2 LQKENI. The CDR3 runs 15 residues. J was trimmed by 7 bases and V by 6 bases; bases with no gene match: 9. CDR3 sequence (DNA): TGTGCCAGCTCCCCCACTAGCGGGAGGGCCGGGGAGCAGTACTTC. Its protein product is CASSPTSGRAGEQYF.

The rearrangement joins TRBV6-2 or TRBV6-3 to TRBJ2-1; TRBD2 matches at 10 bases. The J segment lost 7 bases and the V segment lost 6 bases, leaving 9 bases of the junction unmatched. Germline loops: CDR1 MNHEY, CDR2 SVGEGT. CDR3 length equals 15 residues. CDR3 sequence: CASSHHSGRTNEQFF. For the CDR3, the DNA is TGTGCCAGCAGCCACCATAGCGGGAGGACTAATGAGCAGTTCTTC.

The chain has TRBV7-8 and TRBJ2-3; a possible D gene is TRBD2 (6 bases). V was shortened by 4 bases and J by 1 base, with 15 bases between the two germline ends. The germline V gene has CDR1 SGHVS and CDR2 FQNEAQ. The CDR3 spans 16 residues. The CDR3 sequence: CASSYNWLARTDTQYF. CDR3 nucleotides: TGTGCCAGCAGCTATAATTGGCTAGCGCGCACAGATACGCAGTATTTT.

At least ten counts were recorded for this clone. This chain links TRBV5-1 with TRBJ2-7; D might be TRBD1 (6 bases). Germline CDR1 reads SGHRS; CDR2 reads YFSETQ. V gave up 0 bases and J gave up 4 bases, with 14 bases separating them. The CDR3 consists of 15 residues. The CDR3 loop reads CASSLGAGAGYEQYF. The DNA of the CDR3 is TGCGCCAGCAGCTTGGGGGCAGGGGCAGGTTACGAGCAGTACTTC.

The chain has TRBV11-2 and TRBJ2-2; 8 bases fit TRBD1. The CDR3 length is 14 residues. V shed 5 bases and J 4 bases; nucleotides not matched to a gene: 3. Germline assignment: CDR1 SGHAT and CDR2 FQNNGV. Here the CDR3 DNA reads TGTGCCAGCAGCCAACAGGGGGTCACCGGGGAGCTGTTTTTT. Translating gives CASSQQGVTGELFF.

This chain links TRBV9 with TRBJ1-6; D call uncertain. The CDR3 consists of 15 residues. Germline lookup yields CDR1 SGDLS and CDR2 YYNGEE. V was shortened by 2 bases and J by 8 bases, with 14 bases between the two germline ends. CDR3 bases: TGTGCCAGCAGCGTCCTCTCCGACTACGATTCACCCCTCCACTTT. It specifies CASSVLSDYDSPLHF. Looking up the rest from reference TRBV9 and TRBJ1-6 gives the full variable domain: DSGVTQTPKHLITATGQRVTLRCSPRSGDLSVYWYQQSLDQGLQFLIQYYNGEERAKGNILERFSAQQFPDLHSELNLSSLELGDSALYFCASSVLSDYDSPLHFGNGTRLTVT.

This chain connects TRBV19 to TRBJ1-3, with 9 nucleotides matching TRBD1. The CDR3 contains 16 residues. Trimming took 3 bases from V and 2 from J; bases not matched to a gene: 5. CDR1 and CDR2 from the germline V gene are LNHDA and SQIVND (reference sequence). The DNA for the CDR3 is TGTGCCAGTAGTATCTACGGACAGGGGCCTGGAAACACCATATATTTT. Translation gives CASSIYGQGPGNTIYF.

This rearrangement joins TRBV28 to TRBJ2-7, with D possibly TRBD2 on 5 matching bases. With 5 bases removed from V and 3 bases from J, the gap between germline ends came to 11 bases. The CDR3 spans 13 residues. Germline loops: CDR1 MDHEN, CDR2 SYDVKM. CDR3 nucleotides: TGTGCCAGCAGTAAGCCGAGCGGCTACGAGCAGTACTTC. Amino acid sequence: CASSKPSGYEQYF.

In this sample, this clone turned up a few times. The gene calls are TRBV28 and TRBJ2-3; 10 nucleotides align to TRBD2. V shed 2 bases, J shed 4 bases, and the junction held 3 bases outside the gene matches. This CDR3 is 15 amino acids long. CDR1 and CDR2 from the germline V gene are MDHEN and SYDVKM. In DNA, the CDR3 is TGTGCCAGCAGTTTAAATGGACTAGCGGCAGATACGCAGTATTTT. It specifies CASSLNGLAADTQYF.

The rearrangement joins TRBV30 to TRBJ2-7; D perhaps matches TRBD1 (5 bases). This CDR3 comprises 15 residues. The V end was cut by 2 bases, the J end by 0 bases, with 14 bases between. CDR1 and CDR2 from the germline V gene are GTSNPN and SVGIG (reference sequence). In DNA, the CDR3 is TGTGCCTGGAGTCAACCTCGGACACACTCCTACGAGCAGTACTTC. It codes for CAWSQPRTHSYEQYF.

This chain joins TRBV29-1 and TRBJ1-2; 9 bases agree with TRBD1. There are 13 residues in the CDR3. Germline V gene sequence: CDR1 SQVTM, CDR2 ANQGSEA. With V trimmed by 7 bases and J by 2 bases, 5 bases remained unmatched. CDR3 nucleotide sequence: TGCAGCGCCCGGGACAGGGAGAACTATGGCTACACCTTC. Its translation is CSARDRENYGYTF. The full variable domain, its missing parts supplied by reference TRBV29-1 and TRBJ1-2, is SAVISQKPSRDICQRGTSLTIQCQVDSQVTMMFWYRQQPGQSLTLIATANQGSEATYESGFVIDKFPISRPNLTFSTLTVSNMSPEDSSIYLCSARDRENYGYTFGSGTRLTVV.

The gene calls are TRBV30 and TRBJ1-2, with D hard to call. The V and J ends lost 3 bases and 8 bases respectively, with 13 bases between them. This CDR3 spans 12 amino acids. In germline, CDR1 is GTSNPN, CDR2 SVGIG (reference sequence). For the CDR3, the DNA is TGTGCCTGGAGCCGGACTTTACAAGGCTACACCTTC. Protein product: CAWSRTLQGYTF. The full variable domain, its missing parts supplied by reference TRBV30 and TRBJ1-2, is SQTIHQWPATLVQPVGSPLSLECTVEGTSNPNLYWYRQAAGRGLQLLFYSVGIGQISSEVPQNLSASRPQDRQFILSSKKLLLSDSGFYLCAWSRTLQGYTFGSGTRLTVV.

This rearrangement joins TRBV4-3 to TRBJ1-5, with D tentatively TRBD1 (6 bases). The germline V gene encodes CDR1 LGHNA and CDR2 YSLEER. Trimming shortened V by 0 bases and J by 1 base, and 7 bases separated the two germline ends. This CDR3 has 15 amino acids. This CDR3 reads CASSQDGQSNQPQHF. CDR3 DNA sequence: TGCGCCAGCAGCCAAGATGGACAGAGCAATCAGCCCCAGCATTTT.

V gene TRBV2 combines with J gene TRBJ1-5; D not resolved. Trimming took off 6 bases at V and 0 bases at J, with 9 bases between the two ends. The CDR3 contains 14 residues. Germline-derived CDR1 and CDR2 are SNHLY and FYNNEI. The CDR3 region has the DNA TGTGCCAGCAGGAGGACTTATAGCAATCAGCCCCAGCATTTT. Its protein product is CASRRTYSNQPQHF.

V usage is TRBV6-6 and J usage is TRBJ2-1, with 12 bases that match TRBD2. CDR1 MNHNY and CDR2 SVGAGI come from the germline V gene (reference sequence). With 6 bases clipped from V and 2 bases from J, the junction kept 2 bases outside the gene matches. The CDR3 spans 15 residues. DNA for the CDR3: TGTGCCAGCAGCCGACTAGCGGGAGCCTACAATGAGCAGTTCTTC. Protein sequence: CASSRLAGAYNEQFF.

The V gene is TRBV7-9, the J gene TRBJ2-1; 9 positions agree with TRBD2. With V trimmed by 2 bases and J by 7 bases, 9 bases remained unmatched. The germline CDR1 and CDR2 sequences are SEHNR and FQNEAQ (reference sequence). The CDR3 is made up of 16 amino acids. CDR3 bases: TGTGCCAGCAGCTTAAGGGCTAGCGGGATTTGGAATGAGCAGTTCTTC. It codes for CASSLRASGIWNEQFF.

This chain connects TRBV28 to TRBJ2-2, with TRBD1 as a possible D gene (6 bases). Germline values: CDR1 MDHEN, CDR2 SYDVKM. V lost 5 bases and J lost 14, with 18 bases in between. This CDR3 contains 13 residues. CDR3 residues: CASSHTGNLTLFF. In DNA form, the CDR3 reads TGTGCCAGCAGTCATACAGGGAACCTAACTCTGTTTTTT.

The V call is TRBV3-1 (or the pseudogene TRBV3-2), the J call TRBJ2-1; TRBD2 agrees at 8 bases. Germline loops: CDR1 LGHDT, CDR2 YNNKEL (reference sequence). The CDR3 has 16 amino acids. Trimming at V came to 3 bases and at J to 10 bases, leaving 14 bases not matched to a gene. CDR3 coding DNA: TGTGCCAGCAGCCACCCCCCGGGACTAGGGTTATGGGAGCAGTTCTTC. Its translation: CASSHPPGLGLWEQFF.

The chain has TRBV3-1 (or the pseudogene TRBV3-2) and TRBJ1-5, with D uncertain. The CDR3 spans 14 residues. V lost 2 bases and J 6 bases, leaving 11 bases between the germline ends. The germline V gene encodes CDR1 LGHDT and CDR2 YNNKEL (reference sequence). This CDR3 is CASSQPPYSQPQHF. For the CDR3, the DNA is TGTGCCAGCAGCCAACCGCCTTATAGTCAGCCCCAGCATTTT.

This rearrangement joins TRBV7-2 to TRBJ2-3; 9 bases line up with TRBD2. In germline, CDR1 is SGHTA, CDR2 FQGNSA. Unmatched junction bases numbered 10, after V lost 0 bases and J lost 0 bases. The CDR3 runs to 19 residues. This chain's CDR3 is CASSLALWGTSGSTDTQYF. In nucleotides, the CDR3 is TGTGCCAGCAGCTTAGCGTTATGGGGTACTAGCGGGAGCACAGATACGCAGTATTTT.